The 21 T cell receptor beta chains listed next were all sequenced from one sample in a study of T cell repertoires in cytomegalovirus infection. TCRdb ran MiXCR on the reads and lists one entry per CDR3 protein. This sample has approximately 500,000 distinct CDR3 sequences, with approximately 15% found just once. Sequences were obtained from CD8+ T cells from PBMCs. Receptors were obtained from a human donor in good health (CMV status not recorded). Some clones in this sample may be carry-over from other donors' samples.

The chain is built from TRBV27 and TRBJ2-7, with a weak D call TRBD2 (6 bases). This CDR3 is built from 13 residues. V was cut by 4 bases and J by 5 bases, with 12 bases left in between. Germline loops: CDR1 MNHEY, CDR2 SMNVEV (reference sequence). The CDR3, as DNA: TGTGCCAGCAGTTCCGGGGCGGGGAACGAGCAGTACTTC. It specifies CASSSGAGNEQYF.

Many counts were recorded for this clonotype. This sequence joins TRBV15 and TRBJ2-5, with a possible D match to TRBD1 (5 bases). CDR1 is LNHNV, CDR2 YYDKDF, per germline (reference sequence). The length of the CDR3 is 14 residues. V lost 8 bases, J lost 2 bases, and 15 bases lay in between. DNA of the CDR3: TGTGCCACCCAGAAGGTCAGGGAACAAGAGACCCAGTACTTC. Translated, it gives CATQKVREQETQYF.

The rearrangement joins TRBV13 to TRBJ2-7; maybe TRBD1 (5 bases). Trimming left V 5 bases short and J 6 bases short, with 20 bases between. This CDR3 spans 15 amino acids. The V gene's germline CDR1 is PRHDT and CDR2 FYEKMQ (reference sequence). Here the CDR3 reads CASSPRQIPPGEQYF. As DNA, the CDR3 is TGTGCCAGCAGCCCCCGACAGATTCCACCTGGCGAGCAGTACTTC.

In this sample, this clonotype turned up a few times. The chain is built from TRBV20-1 and TRBJ2-2, with 10 nucleotides matching TRBD2. Germline V gives CDR1 DFQATT, CDR2 SNEGSKA (reference sequence). There are 15 residues in the CDR3. Losses at the gene ends were 1 base for V and 4 bases for J; bases not matched to a gene: 3. The CDR3 region is CSARVQRGGTGELFF. DNA of the CDR3: TGCAGTGCTAGAGTACAGCGGGGGGGCACCGGGGAGCTGTTTTTT.

V usage is TRBV7-9 and J usage is TRBJ2-7; TRBD1 agrees at 8 bases. V lost 5 bases to trimming and J lost 1 base; unmatched junction nucleotides: 10. The CDR3 contains 16 residues. Germline V CDR1 and CDR2: SEHNR, FQNEAQ (reference sequence). CDR3 protein: CASSVVPGQESYEQYF. The CDR3 coding sequence is TGTGCCAGCAGCGTAGTCCCGGGACAGGAATCCTACGAGCAGTACTTC.

Concerning this clonotype: One base away lies a much larger clone, so this may be a sequencing read error. This rearrangement joins TRBV7-6 to TRBJ2-7, with unresolved D. V gave up 3 bases and J gave up 1 base, with 7 bases separating them. The germline CDR1 and CDR2 sequences are SGHVS and FNYEAQ. The CDR3 runs to 13 residues. CDR3 region: CASSLKASYEQYF. In DNA form, the CDR3 reads TGTGCCAGCAGCTTGAAGGCATCCTACGAGCAGTACTTC. The whole variable domain, filled in from reference TRBV7-6 and TRBJ2-7, reads GAGVSQSPRYKVTKRGQDVALRCDPISGHVSLYWYRQALGQGPEFLTYFNYEAQQDKSGLPNDRFSAERPEGSISTLTIQRTEQRDSAMYRCASSLKASYEQYFGPGTRLTVT.

This sequence joins TRBV24-1 and TRBJ2-7; a weak D match, TRBD2 (6 bases). The CDR3 runs 15 residues. Trimming cost V 4 bases and J 4 bases, with 16 bases left between them. Germline CDR1 is KGHDR and CDR2 is SFDVKD. The DNA for the CDR3 is TGTGCCACCAGTGACCTTAGCGGAGGGGTGTACGAGCAGTACTTC. It codes for CATSDLSGGVYEQYF.

This clonotype has a count of ten or more. The rearrangement uses TRBV27 and TRBJ1-1, with D unresolved. The V end was cut by 6 bases, the J end by 3 bases, with 17 bases between. The CDR3 covers 15 residues. Germline-derived CDR1 and CDR2 are MNHEY and SMNVEV (reference sequence). Written as DNA, the CDR3 is TGTGCCAGCAGGCCGGGTGACCGGGGAGACACTGAAGCTTTCTTT. Its protein is CASRPGDRGDTEAFF.

This clonotype was observed a few times. V and J are TRBV5-4 and TRBJ2-7; no firm D call. Germline V gives CDR1 SGHNT, CDR2 YYREEE (reference sequence). Trimming shortened V by 1 base and J by 6 bases, and 11 bases separated the two germline ends. The CDR3 is made up of 13 amino acids. CDR3 loop: CASSLSYKAEQYF. Here the CDR3 DNA reads TGTGCCAGCAGCTTGAGCTACAAAGCCGAGCAGTACTTC.

The J gene is TRBJ2-2, the V gene TRBV2; D possibly corresponds to TRBD2 (5 bases). CDR3 size: 13 residues. From germline, CDR1 is SNHLY and CDR2 FYNNEI. V lost 6 bases and J lost 3, with 8 bases in between. CDR3 region: CASRASYTGELFF. Written as DNA, the CDR3 is TGTGCCAGCAGGGCTAGCTACACCGGGGAGCTGTTTTTT.

This clonotype has more than one count but fewer than ten. The chain couples TRBV9 to TRBJ1-2, with D possibly matching TRBD1 (5 bases). The CDR3 covers 16 residues. The germline V gene encodes CDR1 SGDLS and CDR2 YYNGEE. Trimming left V 0 bases short and J 4 bases short, with 16 bases between. CDR3 nucleotide sequence: TGTGCCAGCAGCGTAGGCGCCCCGGGGCTCCCCTATGGCTACACCTTC. As protein: CASSVGAPGLPYGYTF.

This clonotype was observed many times. The chain carries TRBV7-3 and TRBJ1-6, with 9 bases lining up with TRBD1. The V gene's germline CDR1 is SGHTA and CDR2 FQGTGA. V gave up 8 bases and J gave up 10 bases; unmatched junction bases: 6. The CDR3 has 13 residues. The CDR3 sequence is CASAGDRASPLHF. CDR3 nucleotide sequence: TGTGCCAGCGCGGGGGACAGGGCCTCACCCCTCCACTTT.

This clonotype was found once. This chain links TRBV9 with TRBJ2-1; D might be TRBD1 (5 bases). CDR1 is SGDLS and CDR2 is YYNGEE in the germline V gene. V lost 0 bases, J lost 6 bases, and 7 bases lay in between. This CDR3 region has 13 residues. CDR3 loop: CASSVADTNEQFF. In DNA form, the CDR3 reads TGTGCCAGCAGCGTAGCGGACACCAATGAGCAGTTCTTC.

The chain has TRBV7-6 and TRBJ2-2; 9 nucleotides line up with TRBD1. V was pared by 3 bases and J by 6 bases, with 11 bases of the junction left unmatched. CDR3 size: 17 residues. CDR1 SGHVS and CDR2 FNYEAQ come from the germline V gene. Here the CDR3 DNA reads TGTGCCAGCAGCTTGGGGCCGGGACAGGGTATCTCCGGGGAGCTGTTTTTT. Residues: CASSLGPGQGISGELFF.

This rearrangement joins TRBV6-6 to TRBJ1-5, with TRBD1 identical over 7 bases. Losses at the gene ends were 0 bases for V and 2 bases for J; bases not matched to a gene: 7. The CDR3 consists of 17 residues. The V gene's germline CDR1 is MNHNY and CDR2 SVGAGI (reference sequence). The CDR3 DNA reads TGTGCCAGCAGTTACTCCTTATACAGGGGCGGCAATCAGCCCCAGCATTTT. This translates into CASSYSLYRGGNQPQHF.

This clonotype was detected ten times or more. V usage is TRBV7-6 and J usage is TRBJ2-7; either TRBD1 or TRBD2 may supply D (6 bases each). Between the trimmed V and J ends, which lost 5 bases and 4 bases, there was a span of 15 bases. The CDR3 contains 14 residues. Germline values: CDR1 SGHVS, CDR2 FNYEAQ. The CDR3 coding sequence is TGTGCCAGCAGCAGGGGACCGGGGGCGTACGAGCAGTACTTC. It yields the protein CASSRGPGAYEQYF.

With regard to this clonotype: One end of the junction varies from germline; a read error may be responsible. V gene TRBV5-1 combines with J gene TRBJ2-7; 9 bases align to TRBD1. Looked up from germline, CDR1 is SGHRS and CDR2 is YFSETQ. The CDR3 is 14 amino acids. In nucleotides, the CDR3 is TGCGCCAGCAGCTTGACAGGGGGCACCTACGGGCAGTACTTC. Protein: CASSLTGGTYGQYF. Complete variable domain (other parts from reference TRBV5-1 and TRBJ2-7): KAGVTQTPRYLIKTRGQQVTLSCSPISGHRSVSWYQQTPGQGLQFLFEYFSETQRNKGNFPGRFSGRQFSNSRSEMNVSTLELGDSALYLCASSLTGGTYGQYFGPGTRLTVT.

The chain combines TRBV27 with TRBJ2-7; D may match TRBD1 or TRBD2 (5 bases each). Per germline, CDR1 MNHEY and CDR2 SMNVEV (reference sequence). V dropped 5 bases and J dropped 3 bases, with 14 bases sitting between them. The CDR3 totals 14 residues. This CDR3 is CASSPPGRFYEQYF. In DNA form, the CDR3 reads TGTGCCAGCAGTCCCCCGGGACGCTTCTACGAGCAGTACTTC.

The V call is TRBV19, the J call TRBJ1-2; D is perhaps TRBD1 (5 bases). Trimming took 7 bases from V and 3 from J, leaving 15 bases between them. This CDR3 region has 14 residues. CDR1 LNHDA and CDR2 SQIVND come from the germline V gene (reference sequence). This CDR3 is CASTTPGTDYGYTF. The DNA of the CDR3 is TGTGCCAGTACCACTCCCGGGACGGACTATGGCTACACCTTC.

The chain has TRBV6-5 and TRBJ2-3; a possible D gene is TRBD2 (5 bases). Germline V gene data show CDR1 as MNHEY and CDR2 as SVGAGI. This CDR3 is 20 amino acids long. Trimming took 2 bases from V and 6 from J, leaving 30 bases between them. CDR3 nucleotides: TGTGCCAGCAGTTACCAACACACTACCCAGCGGAGACCCCTTAGGGATACGCAGTATTTT. Translation: CASSYQHTTQRRPLRDTQYF.

The chain employs TRBV7-9 and TRBJ1-6; no definite D call. V gave up 3 bases and J gave up 7 bases, with 10 bases separating them. This CDR3 has 14 amino acids. Germline values: CDR1 SEHNR, CDR2 FQNEAQ (reference sequence). The CDR3 DNA follows: TGTGCCAGCAGCTTTTCCGGGCCCAATTCACCCCTCCACTTT. Translation gives CASSFSGPNSPLHF.